A single sample is the source of the 31 T cell receptor beta chains below, sequenced in a study of cytomegalovirus exposure and HLA in healthy donors. TCRdb's copy holds only in-frame clones and misses some; the assay was immunoSEQ multiplex PCR. The sample records a few hundred thousand clones, roughly 88% being singletons. Sequenced input: PBMCs. Source of these receptors: a woman under 30 in good health and CMV-seronegative.

The chain recombines TRBV5-1 with TRBJ2-3; 7 bases align to TRBD1. The CDR3 spans 15 residues. From germline, CDR1 is SGHRS and CDR2 YFSETQ. Losses at the gene ends were 4 bases for V and 3 bases for J; bases not matched to a gene: 8. CDR3 sequence reads: CASSLYSGGTDTQYF. The CDR3 DNA is TGCGCCAGCAGCCTGTACTCAGGGGGAACAGATACGCAGTATTTT.

J is TRBJ2-3 and V is TRBV13; 11 bases align to TRBD2. CDR1 PRHDT and CDR2 FYEKMQ come from the germline V gene (reference sequence). J gave up 6 bases and V 5 bases, and 10 bases lay outside the gene matches. The CDR3 consists of 16 residues. The chain's CDR3 is CASSPTALAGVDTQYF. In nucleotides, the CDR3 is TGTGCCAGCAGCCCAACCGCACTAGCGGGAGTGGATACGCAGTATTTT. Combining the CDR3 with reference TRBV13 and TRBJ2-3 gives the whole variable domain AAGVIQSPRHLIKEKRETATLKCYPIPRHDTVYWYQQGPGQDPQFLISFYEKMQSDKGSIPDRFSAQQFSDYHSELNMSSLELGDSALYFCASSPTALAGVDTQYFGPGTRLTVL.

This clone appeared a single time. The genes are TRBV4-2 and TRBJ2-1, with D perhaps TRBD2 (5 bases). The germline V gene has CDR1 LGHNA and CDR2 YNFKEQ. CDR3 size: 15 residues. Trimming stripped 1 base from V and 0 bases from J, with 7 bases between. In DNA form, the CDR3 reads TGTGCCAGCAGCCAAGCGGGAAGCTCCTACAATGAGCAGTTCTTC. This codes for CASSQAGSSYNEQFF.

The J gene is TRBJ2-7, the V gene TRBV19; 10 nucleotides line up with TRBD1. This CDR3 contains 15 residues. After removal of 5 bases from V and 2 bases from J, the junction contained 6 bases not matched to a gene. The germline CDR1 and CDR2 sequences are LNHDA and SQIVND (reference sequence). In DNA, the CDR3 is TGTGCCAGTAGTGACCGGGACAGGGGACCCTACGAGCAGTACTTC. It yields the protein CASSDRDRGPYEQYF. The full variable domain, its missing parts supplied by reference TRBV19 and TRBJ2-7, is DGGITQSPKYLFRKEGQNVTLSCEQNLNHDAMYWYRQDPGQGLRLIYYSQIVNDFQKGDIAEGYSVSREKKESFPLTVTSAQKNPTAFYLCASSDRDRGPYEQYFGPGTRLTVT.

The chain couples TRBV28 to TRBJ1-4; 7 bases match TRBD1. Trimming at V came to 3 bases and at J to 0 bases, leaving 7 bases not matched to a gene. CDR3 size: 17 residues. Per the germline V gene, CDR1 is MDHEN and CDR2 is SYDVKM. The CDR3 here is CASSLRQGGPTNEKLFF. The CDR3 bases are TGTGCCAGCAGTTTGAGACAGGGCGGACCAACTAATGAAAAACTGTTTTTT.

The V call is TRBV2, the J call TRBJ2-3; tentative D call: TRBD1 (5 bases). CDR1 is SNHLY, CDR2 FYNNEI, per germline. Trimming removed 7 bases at V and 2 bases at J, with 13 bases between. There are 14 residues in the CDR3. CDR3 sequence reads: CASKTAGYTDTQYF. Here the CDR3 DNA reads TGTGCCAGCAAGACAGCTGGATACACAGATACGCAGTATTTT.

This clone was counted a few times. The chain couples TRBV21-1 to TRBJ2-7; no check of the table's D call, TRBD1, against the DNA was made. TRBV21-1 is marked as a pseudogene. CDR3 length: 15 residues. The DNA of the CDR3 is TGTGCCAGCAGCACTTCCGGGACAGGGTCAAACGAGCAGTACTTC. Translated: CASSTSGTGSNEQYF.

The J gene is TRBJ1-4, the V gene TRBV30; maybe TRBD1 (6 bases). V was trimmed by 1 base and J by 6 bases, leaving 12 bases between them. This CDR3 has 14 amino acids. CDR1 GTSNPN and CDR2 SVGIG come from the germline V gene (reference sequence). CDR3 bases: TGTGCCTGGAGTGGAGGGACACGTTATGAAAAACTGTTTTTT. It encodes CAWSGGTRYEKLFF.

The genes are TRBV4-2 and TRBJ1-1, with a possible D match to TRBD1 (6 bases). V was pared by 0 bases and J by 0 bases, with 11 bases between. Germline V gives CDR1 LGHNA, CDR2 YNFKEQ. CDR3 length: 16 amino acids. CDR3: CASSQEGTSMNTEAFF. CDR3 nucleotides: TGTGCCAGCAGCCAAGAGGGGACATCCATGAACACTGAAGCTTTCTTT.

This clone appeared a few times. The chain couples TRBV7-9 to TRBJ2-7; TRBD2 is a possible D gene (5 bases). The CDR3 loop spans 12 amino acids. Germline CDR1 and CDR2: SEHNR and FQNEAQ (reference sequence). Trimming left V 6 bases short and J 3 bases short, with 9 bases between. The CDR3 sequence: CASSAGLYEQYF. CDR3 DNA sequence: TGTGCCAGCAGTGCCGGACTCTACGAGCAGTACTTC.

The V gene is TRBV18, the J gene TRBJ2-2, with 7 bases lining up with TRBD2. This CDR3 contains 15 residues. V dropped 3 bases and J dropped 1; count of bases not matched to a gene: 2. CDR1 and CDR2 from the germline V gene are KGHSH and LQKENI. CDR3 loop: CASSPLAGNTGELFF. The CDR3 nucleotides are TGTGCCAGCTCACCGTTAGCGGGGAACACCGGGGAGCTGTTTTTT.

The chain uses TRBV13 and TRBJ2-7; a weak D match, TRBD1 (6 bases). The CDR3 length is 14 residues. Trimming cost V 5 bases and J 6 bases, with 17 bases left between them. Looked up from germline, CDR1 is PRHDT and CDR2 is FYEKMQ (reference sequence). The CDR3 bases are TGTGCCAGCAGCCCTGAAACAGGGAGATCCGAGCAGTACTTC. Protein product: CASSPETGRSEQYF.

The V and J genes are TRBV28 and TRBJ1-1, with TRBD1 as a possible D gene (5 bases). CDR3 size: 14 residues. In germline, CDR1 is MDHEN, CDR2 SYDVKM. Deletions cut 3 bases from V and 3 bases from J, with 11 bases between. CDR3: CASSFVDSHTEAFF. The CDR3 bases are TGTGCCAGCAGTTTTGTCGACAGCCACACTGAAGCTTTCTTT.

This chain links TRBV6-1 with TRBJ2-7; 9 bases align to TRBD1. J was trimmed by 1 base and V by 7 bases; bases with no gene match: 8. Germline CDR1 reads MNHNS; CDR2 reads SASEGT. This CDR3 is 15 amino acids long. In DNA, the CDR3 is TGTGCCAGCAATTTCGGGACAGGGAAATCCTACGAGCAGTACTTC. This encodes CASNFGTGKSYEQYF.

DNA for the CDR3: TGCGCCAGCAGCTTGGACCCTAATCTAGAGACCCAGTACTTC. Translation: CASSLDPNLETQYF. The chain couples TRBV5-1 to TRBJ2-5, with D hard to call. The CDR3 extends over 14 amino acids. V was trimmed by 0 bases and J by 4 bases, leaving 10 bases between them. Germline V gives CDR1 SGHRS, CDR2 YFSETQ.

The CDR3 DNA reads TGCGCCAGCAGCCAAGTTGGCAGGGGTGGGGCCAACGTCCTGACTTTC. Its translation is CASSQVGRGGANVLTF. J is TRBJ2-6 and V is TRBV4-1; D may be TRBD1 (6 bases). Per the germline V gene, CDR1 is MGHRA and CDR2 is YSYEKL. Trimming cost V 1 base and J 3 bases, with 10 bases left between them. The CDR3 totals 16 residues.

The chain employs TRBV4-1 and TRBJ2-7; perhaps TRBD2 as D (5 bases). Trimming removed 2 bases at V and 5 bases at J, with 19 bases between. The CDR3 has 16 residues. CDR1 and CDR2 from the germline V gene are MGHRA and YSYEKL. CDR3 protein: CASSQIGGLARNEQYF. CDR3 DNA sequence: TGCGCCAGCAGCCAAATCGGTGGGCTAGCTAGGAACGAGCAGTACTTC.

This CDR3 reads CASSRVADTYEQYF. The CDR3 DNA is TGTGCCAGCAGTCGGGTAGCGGATACCTACGAGCAGTACTTC. This rearrangement joins TRBV5-4 to TRBJ2-7; possibly TRBD2 for D (6 bases). Germline CDR1 is SGHNT and CDR2 is YYREEE (reference sequence). Trimming pared 5 bases from V and 2 bases from J, leaving 14 bases between. The CDR3 is 14 residues long.

The chain employs TRBV18 and TRBJ1-1, with D tentatively TRBD1 (5 bases). The CDR3 extends over 15 amino acids. Trimming shortened V by 2 bases and J by 4 bases, and 14 bases separated the two germline ends. Germline V gene data show CDR1 as KGHSH and CDR2 as LQKENI. The CDR3 nucleotides read TGTGCCAGCTCACCAATAGGGTCCGGGGGCACTGAAGCTTTCTTT. This gives the protein CASSPIGSGGTEAFF.

The chain couples TRBV18 to TRBJ1-5; tentative D call: TRBD1 (5 bases). V was pared by 2 bases and J by 2 bases, with 10 bases between. This CDR3 region has 15 residues. The V gene's germline CDR1 is KGHSH and CDR2 LQKENI. The CDR3 here is CASSPDTGGNQPQHF. The CDR3 nucleotides are TGTGCCAGCTCACCAGACACGGGGGGCAATCAGCCCCAGCATTTT.

V and J are TRBV4-1 and TRBJ2-3, with 9 bases that match TRBD2. The CDR3 totals 17 residues. In germline, CDR1 is MGHRA, CDR2 YSYEKL. V shed 1 base, J shed 1 base, and the junction held 6 bases outside the gene matches. The CDR3 nucleotides are TGCGCCAGCAGCCAAGGCCCGACTAGCGGTCGCACAGATACGCAGTATTTT. It encodes CASSQGPTSGRTDTQYF.

This sequence joins TRBV7-8 and TRBJ1-5, with 9 bases aligning to TRBD1. CDR3 length: 20 amino acids. The ends lost 1 base at V and 4 bases at J; junction bases unmatched: 17. From germline, CDR1 is SGHVS and CDR2 FQNEAQ. DNA for the CDR3: TGTGCCAGCAGCTTAGGAAGGAGTCCGCTGACAGGGGGTTCAAATCAGCCCCAGCATTTT. It encodes CASSLGRSPLTGGSNQPQHF.

V and J are TRBV27 and TRBJ1-1, with 7 bases matching TRBD1. This CDR3 region has 16 residues. J lost 0 bases, V lost 0 bases, and 4 bases had no gene match. CDR1 and CDR2 (germline): MNHEY, SMNVEV (reference sequence). Here the CDR3 reads CASSLSGQPMNTEAFF. The CDR3 DNA sequence: TGTGCCAGCAGTTTATCGGGACAGCCGATGAACACTGAAGCTTTCTTT.

The V and J genes are TRBV2 and TRBJ1-1; no definite D call. The CDR3 sequence is 12 residues long. V dropped 6 bases and J dropped 3 bases, with 8 bases sitting between them. Germline V gene data show CDR1 as SNHLY and CDR2 as FYNNEI. The CDR3 DNA reads TGTGCCAGCAGCGGCGGGGACACTGAAGCTTTCTTT. Amino acids: CASSGGDTEAFF. The full variable domain, its missing parts supplied by reference TRBV2 and TRBJ1-1, is EPEVTQTPSHQVTQMGQEVILRCVPISNHLYFYWYRQILGQKVEFLVSFYNNEISEKSEIFDDQFSVERPDGSNFTLKIRSTKLEDSAMYFCASSGGDTEAFFGQGTRLTVV.

The rearrangement joins TRBV6-5 to TRBJ2-3, with unresolved D. Deletions cut 5 bases from V and 2 bases from J, with 8 bases between. CDR3 length equals 13 residues. Per the germline V gene, CDR1 is MNHEY and CDR2 is SVGAGI. CDR3 region: CASSEYPTDTQYF. Written as DNA, the CDR3 is TGTGCCAGCAGTGAGTACCCCACAGATACGCAGTATTTT.

The V call is TRBV5-6, the J call TRBJ2-5; the D is unclear. The CDR3 loop spans 17 amino acids. Trimming cost V 1 base and J 2 bases, with 18 bases left between them. The V gene's germline CDR1 is SGHDT and CDR2 YYEEEE. This CDR3 reads CASSLFYISSLQETQYF. CDR3 DNA sequence: TGTGCCAGCAGCTTGTTCTATATATCGTCCCTACAAGAGACCCAGTACTTC.

V usage is TRBV28 and J usage is TRBJ2-7; possible D gene TRBD1, 5 bases. Germline lookup yields CDR1 MDHEN and CDR2 SYDVKM. The length of the CDR3 is 13 residues. Trimming stripped 6 bases from V and 5 bases from J, with 14 bases between. For the CDR3, the DNA is TGTGCCAGCAGCCAGCAGGGCCGCCACGAGCAGTACTTC. Translation: CASSQQGRHEQYF.

The chain uses TRBV6-1 and TRBJ2-5; 7 nucleotides line up with TRBD1. This CDR3 contains 16 residues. Trimming took 2 bases from V and 5 from J; bases not matched to a gene: 11. Germline CDR1 and CDR2: MNHNS and SASEGT. The CDR3 sequence is CASSELPGGGVETQYF. CDR3 in DNA: TGTGCCAGCAGTGAACTCCCAGGGGGTGGGGTCGAGACCCAGTACTTC.

This chain joins TRBV14 and TRBJ2-3, with a weak D call TRBD2 (5 bases). There are 14 residues in the CDR3. Germline CDR1 SGHDN, CDR2 FVKESK. The germline V and J ends were trimmed by 1 base and 2 bases, with 7 bases remaining between them. CDR3 bases: TGTGCCAGCAGCCAAGTGGACTTCACAGATACGCAGTATTTT. Residues: CASSQVDFTDTQYF.

This chain joins TRBV4-2 and TRBJ2-1, with 8 bases fitting TRBD2. This CDR3 is built from 20 residues. Unmatched junction bases numbered 13, after V lost 0 bases and J lost 0 bases. Per germline, CDR1 LGHNA and CDR2 YNFKEQ. DNA of the CDR3: TGTGCCAGCAGCCAAGAATTTTGGGCGGGAGGCACGAGCTCCTACAATGAGCAGTTCTTC. It codes for CASSQEFWAGGTSSYNEQFF.

This clone came up once. This chain connects TRBV27 to TRBJ2-1; D is perhaps TRBD1 (5 bases). Germline V gives CDR1 MNHEY, CDR2 SMNVEV (reference sequence). The CDR3 sequence is 15 residues long. V was cut by 2 bases and J by 0 bases, with 8 bases left in between. CDR3 in DNA: TGTGCCAGCAGTTTAAGGCAGGGCTCCTACAATGAGCAGTTCTTC. Protein: CASSLRQGSYNEQFF.